The 10 T cell receptor beta chains given below trace back to one sample, sequenced in a study of patients and donors after allogeneic stem cell transplantation. TCRdb reprocessed the RT-PCR reads with MiXCR, giving one entry per CDR3 protein. The data contain some 880,000 distinct CDR3 sequences, under 20% of them singletons. The specimen sequenced was blood, either unsorted or a sorted T cell fraction (not recorded which). The receptors derive from a human donor who was either an allogeneic HSCT recipient or a stem cell or donor lymphocyte infusion donor (not recorded which). It is not recorded whose cells these are; they may come from a transplant donor.

The J gene is TRBJ2-4, the V gene TRBV6-5; TRBD1 might be the D (6 bases). The germline V and J ends were trimmed by 0 bases and 6 bases, with 9 bases remaining between them. CDR1 and CDR2 from the germline V gene are MNHEY and SVGAGI. The CDR3 consists of 14 residues. The chain's CDR3 is CASSYSKQGNIQYF. The CDR3 bases are TGTGCCAGCAGTTACTCGAAACAGGGAAACATTCAGTACTTC.

The chain recombines TRBV5-1 with TRBJ2-5, with 13 bases fitting TRBD2. This CDR3 is 16 amino acids long. V lost 4 bases to trimming and J lost 2 bases; unmatched junction nucleotides: 5. Germline values: CDR1 SGHRS, CDR2 YFSETQ. The CDR3 region has the DNA TGCGCCAGCAGCGTAACTAGCGGGGGGGTTCAAGAGACCCAGTACTTC. Its protein product is CASSVTSGGVQETQYF.

CDR3 nucleotides: TGTGCCAGCAGTTTCAGGACGCCTTACAATCAGCCCCAGCATTTT. Amino acid sequence: CASSFRTPYNQPQHF. V is TRBV12-3 or TRBV12-4 and J is TRBJ1-5, with D hard to call. The germline V and J ends were trimmed by 3 bases and 3 bases, with 12 bases remaining between them. The CDR3 runs 15 residues.

V gene TRBV29-1 combines with J gene TRBJ2-7; no definite D call. CDR1 SQVTM and CDR2 ANQGSEA come from the germline V gene. The V end lost 7 bases, the J end lost 6 bases, and 13 bases lay between the germline ends. The CDR3 contains 11 residues. The CDR3 DNA reads as TGCAGCGCCCTGAGGTCCCTCGAGCAGTACTTC. Encoded protein: CSALRSLEQYF.

This clonotype was recorded a few times. The CDR3 DNA reads TGTGCCAGCAGTTTAGACCGAGGGGGTGGGACAGATACGCAGTATTTT. This gives the protein CASSLDRGGGTDTQYF. The genes are TRBV12-3 or TRBV12-4 and TRBJ2-3; maybe TRBD1 (6 bases). The CDR3 sequence is 16 residues long. Trimming removed 1 base at V and 3 bases at J, with 14 bases between.

This clonotype was recorded a few times. The V call is TRBV6-2 or TRBV6-3, the J call TRBJ2-3; TRBD1 aligns across 9 bases. V was pared by 6 bases and J by 5 bases, with 9 bases of the junction left unmatched. From germline, CDR1 is MNHEY and CDR2 SVGEGT. The CDR3 is made up of 15 amino acids. The CDR3 here is CASSSIGTGLDTQYF. The CDR3 DNA sequence: TGTGCCAGCAGCTCTATTGGGACAGGGCTAGATACGCAGTATTTT.

V usage is TRBV13 and J usage is TRBJ1-2; possibly TRBD1 for D (6 bases). The CDR3 is 15 residues long. The ends were cut back, 5 bases at V and 0 bases at J, with 13 bases in the middle. Germline-derived CDR1 and CDR2 are PRHDT and FYEKMQ (reference sequence). The CDR3 nucleotides read TGTGCCAGCAGCCCGAGACAGGCCGCTAACTATGGCTACACCTTC. Its translation is CASSPRQAANYGYTF.

The chain joins TRBV27 to TRBJ2-3; tentatively, D is TRBD1 (5 bases). The CDR3 runs 14 residues. Per the germline V gene, CDR1 is MNHEY and CDR2 is SMNVEV (reference sequence). V was pared by 4 bases and J by 2 bases, with 10 bases between. Written as DNA, the CDR3 is TGTGCCAGCAGTTCACAGGTACCCACAGATACGCAGTATTTT. This translates into CASSSQVPTDTQYF.

The rearrangement links TRBV20-1 to TRBJ2-2; 8 positions agree with TRBD2. Germline CDR1 is DFQATT and CDR2 is SNEGSKA (reference sequence). The CDR3 has 16 residues. The junction had 11 bases not matched to a gene; V was cut back by 6 bases and J by 2 bases. The CDR3, as DNA: TGCAGTGCCTTCTCGAGCGGGGGAATTAACACCGGGGAGCTGTTTTTT. This translates into CSAFSSGGINTGELFF.

As DNA, the CDR3 is TGTGCCAGCAGTGACCTTCCGGTACAGGGCCCCTACAATGAGCAGTTCTTC. This translates into CASSDLPVQGPYNEQFF. V usage is TRBV6-4 and J usage is TRBJ2-1; D possibly corresponds to TRBD1 (6 bases). The CDR3 extends over 17 amino acids. The V gene's germline CDR1 is MRHNA and CDR2 SNTAGT. V was trimmed by 2 bases and J by 2 bases, leaving 16 bases between them.